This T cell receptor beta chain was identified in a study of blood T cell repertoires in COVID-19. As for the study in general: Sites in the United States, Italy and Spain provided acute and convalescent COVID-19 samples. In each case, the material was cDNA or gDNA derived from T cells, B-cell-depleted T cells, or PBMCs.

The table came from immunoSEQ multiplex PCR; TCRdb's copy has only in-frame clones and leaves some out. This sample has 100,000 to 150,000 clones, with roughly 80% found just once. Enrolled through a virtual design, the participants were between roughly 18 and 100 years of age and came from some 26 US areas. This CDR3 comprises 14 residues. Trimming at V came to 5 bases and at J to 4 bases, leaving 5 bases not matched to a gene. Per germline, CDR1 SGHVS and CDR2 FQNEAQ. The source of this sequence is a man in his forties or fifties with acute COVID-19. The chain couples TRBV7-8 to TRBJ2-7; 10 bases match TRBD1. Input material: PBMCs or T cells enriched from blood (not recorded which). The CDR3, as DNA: TGTGCCAGCAGCCCCTGGACAGGGGGATACGAGCAGTACTTC. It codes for CASSPWTGGYEQYF.